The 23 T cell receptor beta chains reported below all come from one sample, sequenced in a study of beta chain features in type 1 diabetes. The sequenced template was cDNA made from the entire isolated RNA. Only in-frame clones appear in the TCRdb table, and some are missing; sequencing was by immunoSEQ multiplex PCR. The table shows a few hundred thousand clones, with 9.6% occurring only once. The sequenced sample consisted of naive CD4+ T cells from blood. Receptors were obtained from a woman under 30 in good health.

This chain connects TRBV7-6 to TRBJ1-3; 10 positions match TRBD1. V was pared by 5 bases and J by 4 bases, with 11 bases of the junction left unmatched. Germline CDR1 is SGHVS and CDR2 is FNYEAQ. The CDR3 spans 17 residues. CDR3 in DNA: TGTGCCAGCAGCGTGACCGGGACAGGGGAGGCGGGAAACACCATATATTTT. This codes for CASSVTGTGEAGNTIYF.

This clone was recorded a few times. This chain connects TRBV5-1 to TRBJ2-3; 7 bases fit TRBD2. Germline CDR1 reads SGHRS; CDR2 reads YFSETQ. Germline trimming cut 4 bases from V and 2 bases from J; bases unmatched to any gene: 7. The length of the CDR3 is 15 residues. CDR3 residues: CASSRGVAVTDTQYF. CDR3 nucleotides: TGCGCCAGCAGCCGGGGGGTGGCAGTCACAGATACGCAGTATTTT.

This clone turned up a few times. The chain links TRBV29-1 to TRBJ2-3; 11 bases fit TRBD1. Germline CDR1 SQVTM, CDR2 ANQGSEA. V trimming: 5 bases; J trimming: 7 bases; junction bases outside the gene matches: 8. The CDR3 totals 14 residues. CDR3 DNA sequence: TGCAGCGTTCGGGGTGGGACAGGGGGAAATACGCAGTATTTT. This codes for CSVRGGTGGNTQYF.

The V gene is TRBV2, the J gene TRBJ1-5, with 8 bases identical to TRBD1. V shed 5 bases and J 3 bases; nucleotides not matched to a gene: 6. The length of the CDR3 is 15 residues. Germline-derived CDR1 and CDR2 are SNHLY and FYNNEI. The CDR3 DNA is TGTGCCAGCAGTACCAGGACAGGGAACAATCAGCCCCAGCATTTT. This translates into CASSTRTGNNQPQHF.

The CDR3 loop reads CASSFRLGSYEQYF. As DNA, the CDR3 is TGTGCCAGCAGTTTCAGACTTGGATCCTACGAGCAGTACTTC. This rearrangement joins TRBV27 to TRBJ2-7, with D unresolved. V lost 3 bases to trimming and J lost 1 base, with 10 bases between them. Germline V CDR1 and CDR2: MNHEY, SMNVEV (reference sequence). The CDR3 is 14 residues long.

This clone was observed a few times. The CDR3 sequence: CSVAGPTGSQPQHF. In nucleotides, the CDR3 is TGCAGCGTGGCGGGGCCAACCGGGAGTCAGCCCCAGCATTTT. This chain joins TRBV29-1 and TRBJ1-5, with D maybe TRBD1 (5 bases). Germline V gene data show CDR1 as SQVTM and CDR2 as ANQGSEA. This CDR3 is built from 14 residues. Between the trimmed V and J ends, which lost 6 bases and 6 bases, there was a span of 18 bases.

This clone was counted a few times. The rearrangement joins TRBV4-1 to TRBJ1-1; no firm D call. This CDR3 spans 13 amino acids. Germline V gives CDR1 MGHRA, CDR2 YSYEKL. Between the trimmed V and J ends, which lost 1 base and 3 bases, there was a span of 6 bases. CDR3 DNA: TGCGCCAGCAGCCAAGTGAGGGACACTGAAGCTTTCTTT. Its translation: CASSQVRDTEAFF.

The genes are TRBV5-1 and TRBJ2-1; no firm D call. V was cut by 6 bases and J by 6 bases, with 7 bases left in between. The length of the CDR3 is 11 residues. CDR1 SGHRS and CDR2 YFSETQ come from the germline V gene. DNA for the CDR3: TGCGCCAGCACAGATGTCAATGAGCAGTTCTTC. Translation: CASTDVNEQFF.

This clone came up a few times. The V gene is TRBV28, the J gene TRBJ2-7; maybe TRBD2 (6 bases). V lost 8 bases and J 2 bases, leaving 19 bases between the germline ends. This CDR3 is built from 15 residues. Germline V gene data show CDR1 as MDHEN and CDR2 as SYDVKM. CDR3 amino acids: CASHDAGTLTYEQYF. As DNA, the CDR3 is TGTGCCAGCCATGATGCCGGGACTTTAACCTACGAGCAGTACTTC.

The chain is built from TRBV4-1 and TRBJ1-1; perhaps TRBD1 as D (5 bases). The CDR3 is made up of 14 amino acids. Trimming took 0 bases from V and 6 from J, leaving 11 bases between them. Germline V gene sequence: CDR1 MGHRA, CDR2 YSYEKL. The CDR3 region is CASSQDDKGPEAFF. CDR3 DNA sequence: TGCGCCAGCAGCCAAGATGACAAGGGGCCTGAAGCTTTCTTT.

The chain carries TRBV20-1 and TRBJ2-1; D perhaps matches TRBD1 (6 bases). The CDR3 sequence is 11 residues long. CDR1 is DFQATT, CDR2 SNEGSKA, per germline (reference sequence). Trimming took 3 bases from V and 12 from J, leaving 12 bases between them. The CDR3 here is CSASQGFVQFF. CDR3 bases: TGCAGTGCTAGCCAGGGGTTCGTGCAGTTCTTC.

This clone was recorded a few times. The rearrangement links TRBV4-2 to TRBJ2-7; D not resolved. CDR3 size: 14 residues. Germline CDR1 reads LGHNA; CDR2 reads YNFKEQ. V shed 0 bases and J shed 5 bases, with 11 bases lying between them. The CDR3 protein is CASSQDPSGDEQYF. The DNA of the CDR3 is TGTGCCAGCAGCCAAGATCCGAGTGGAGACGAGCAGTACTTC.

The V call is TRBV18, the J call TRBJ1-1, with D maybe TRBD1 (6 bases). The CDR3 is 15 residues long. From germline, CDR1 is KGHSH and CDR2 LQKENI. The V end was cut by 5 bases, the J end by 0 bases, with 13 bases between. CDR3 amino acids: CASSSLQGLNTEAFF. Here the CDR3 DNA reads TGTGCCAGCTCAAGTTTACAGGGTTTGAACACTGAAGCTTTCTTT.

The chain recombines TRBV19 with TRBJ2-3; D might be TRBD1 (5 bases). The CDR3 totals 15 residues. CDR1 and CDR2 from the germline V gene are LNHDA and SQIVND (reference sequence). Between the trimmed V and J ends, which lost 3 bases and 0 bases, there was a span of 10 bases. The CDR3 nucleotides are TGTGCCAGTAGTATTACAGGAGCCAGCACAGATACGCAGTATTTT. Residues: CASSITGASTDTQYF.

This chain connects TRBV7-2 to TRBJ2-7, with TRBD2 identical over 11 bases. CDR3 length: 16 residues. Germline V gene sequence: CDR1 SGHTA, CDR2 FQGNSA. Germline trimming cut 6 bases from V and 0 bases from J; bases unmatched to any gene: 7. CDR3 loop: CASRRRTSGLSYEQYF. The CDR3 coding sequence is TGTGCCAGCAGAAGACGGACTAGCGGGCTCTCCTACGAGCAGTACTTC.

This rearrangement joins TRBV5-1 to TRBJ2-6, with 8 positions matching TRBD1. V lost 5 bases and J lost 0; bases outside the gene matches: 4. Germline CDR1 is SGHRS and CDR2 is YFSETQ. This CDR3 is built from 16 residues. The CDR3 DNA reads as TGCGCCAGCAGAAGGGACAGGAACTCTGGGGCCAACGTCCTGACTTTC. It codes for CASRRDRNSGANVLTF. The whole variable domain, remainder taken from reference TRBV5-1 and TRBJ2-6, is KAGVTQTPRYLIKTRGQQVTLSCSPISGHRSVSWYQQTPGQGLQFLFEYFSETQRNKGNFPGRFSGRQFSNSRSEMNVSTLELGDSALYLCASRRDRNSGANVLTFGAGSRLTVL.

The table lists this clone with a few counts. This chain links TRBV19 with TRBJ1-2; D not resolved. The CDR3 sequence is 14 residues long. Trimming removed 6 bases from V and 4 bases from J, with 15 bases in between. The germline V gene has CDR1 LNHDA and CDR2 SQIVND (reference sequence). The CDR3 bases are TGTGCCAGTAGAACGATGGGCCTGGCCTATGGCTACACCTTC. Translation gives CASRTMGLAYGYTF.

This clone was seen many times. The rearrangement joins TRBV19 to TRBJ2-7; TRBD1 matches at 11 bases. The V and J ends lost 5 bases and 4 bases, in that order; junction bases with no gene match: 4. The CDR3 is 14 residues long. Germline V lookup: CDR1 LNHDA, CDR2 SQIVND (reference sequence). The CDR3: CASSLGQGAYEQYF. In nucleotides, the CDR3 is TGTGCCAGTAGTCTCGGACAGGGGGCATACGAGCAGTACTTC.

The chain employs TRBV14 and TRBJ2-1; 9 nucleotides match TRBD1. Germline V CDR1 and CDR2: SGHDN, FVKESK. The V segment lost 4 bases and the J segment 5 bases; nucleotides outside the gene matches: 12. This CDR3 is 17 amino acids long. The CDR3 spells CASSLGTGNPLNNEQFF. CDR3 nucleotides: TGTGCCAGCAGCCTCGGGACAGGGAACCCGCTCAACAATGAGCAGTTCTTC.

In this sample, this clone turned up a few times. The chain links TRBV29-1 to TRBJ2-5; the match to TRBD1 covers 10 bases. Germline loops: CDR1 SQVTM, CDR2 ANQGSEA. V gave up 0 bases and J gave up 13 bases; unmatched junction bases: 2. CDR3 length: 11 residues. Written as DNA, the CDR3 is TGCAGCGTTGAAGAGGGGACAGGGGTGTACTTC. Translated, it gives CSVEEGTGVYF.

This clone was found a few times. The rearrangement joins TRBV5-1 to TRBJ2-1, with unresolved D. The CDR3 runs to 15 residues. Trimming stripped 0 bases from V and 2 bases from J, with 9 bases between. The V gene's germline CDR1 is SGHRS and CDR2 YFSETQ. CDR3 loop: CASSLEARTYNEQFF. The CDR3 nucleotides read TGCGCCAGCAGCTTGGAGGCCAGGACCTACAATGAGCAGTTCTTC.

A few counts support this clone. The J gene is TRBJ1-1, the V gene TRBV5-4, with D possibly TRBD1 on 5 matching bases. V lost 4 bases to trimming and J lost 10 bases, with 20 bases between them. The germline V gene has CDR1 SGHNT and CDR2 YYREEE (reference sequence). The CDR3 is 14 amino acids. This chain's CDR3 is CASSLDPQGEVAFF. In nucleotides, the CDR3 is TGTGCCAGCAGCCTCGATCCGCAGGGTGAAGTAGCTTTCTTT.

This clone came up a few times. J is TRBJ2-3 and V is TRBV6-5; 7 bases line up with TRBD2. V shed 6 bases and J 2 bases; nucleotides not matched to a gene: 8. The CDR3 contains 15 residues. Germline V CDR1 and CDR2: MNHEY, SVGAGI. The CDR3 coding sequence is TGTGCCAGCAGCAGTCCTAGCGGCTACACAGATACGCAGTATTTT. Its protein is CASSSPSGYTDTQYF.